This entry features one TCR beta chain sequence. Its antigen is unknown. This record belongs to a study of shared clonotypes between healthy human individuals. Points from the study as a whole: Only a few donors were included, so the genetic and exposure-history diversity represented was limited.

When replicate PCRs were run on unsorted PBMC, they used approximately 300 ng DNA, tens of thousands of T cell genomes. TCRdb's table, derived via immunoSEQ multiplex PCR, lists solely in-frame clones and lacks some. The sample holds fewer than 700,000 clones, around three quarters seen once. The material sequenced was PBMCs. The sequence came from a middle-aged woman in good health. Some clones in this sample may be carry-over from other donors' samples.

The CDR3 coding sequence is TGTGCCAGCAGCCTTCGGCCGGGGAACACTGAAGCTTTCTTT. This encodes CASSLRPGNTEAFF. This rearrangement joins TRBV9 to TRBJ1-1, with D hard to call. The CDR3 is made up of 14 amino acids. Germline CDR1 is SGDLS and CDR2 is YYNGEE. V shed 4 bases and J shed 1 base, with 11 bases lying between them.